This T cell receptor (beta chain) was recovered during a study of cytomegalovirus exposure and HLA in healthy donors. Points from the study as a whole: As a later analysis showed, a missense DCLRE1C variant was linked to trimming of TCR beta V- and J-genes.

Concerning this clone: Its cognate antigen is unknown.

At sampling all donors were nominally healthy, likely with unrecorded immune exposures. Primers included in the PCR were 60 Vbeta and 13 Jbeta primers. TCRdb's copy holds only in-frame clones and misses some; the assay was immunoSEQ multiplex PCR. The sample holds 120,000 to 150,000 clones, 60% to 85% seen once. The origin of this receptor is a man in his forties in good health and CMV-seropositive. Sequenced sample: PBMCs.

The CDR3 DNA reads as TGCGCCAGCAGCCAAGGTCTGAGAGATACCAAAAACATTCAGTACTTC. It translates to CASSQGLRDTKNIQYF. This chain connects TRBV4-1 to TRBJ2-4, with D unresolved. The CDR3 length is 16 residues. V lost 1 base and J 2 bases, leaving 12 bases between the germline ends. Germline CDR1 and CDR2: MGHRA and YSYEKL.